This T cell receptor beta chain is from a study of blood T cells in healthy people across ages. Study-wide results and caveats: Possibly, changes in expanded clonotypes were confounded because donor CMV status was unknown.

The CDR3 runs to 16 residues. The V gene's germline CDR1 is LGHNA and CDR2 YSLEER. Concerning this clonotype: Antigen: not known. The junction shows a germline mismatch at one end, possibly a read error.

Each donor had 8 to 10 milliliters of peripheral blood drawn. The authors ran a second PCR of 7 to 11 cycles using a sample-barcoded 5' primer and a J-beta primer mix. Every molecule of cDNA carried a tag from a template-switch adaptor with 12 random nucleotides. Any given sample supplied a minimum of 2.5 million CDR3-containing paired-end reads. TCRdb reanalysed the 5' RACE reads using MiXCR and keeps one entry per CDR3 protein. Found here are about 770,000 distinct CDR3 sequences, 40% to 50% of them singletons; the top ten hold around 18%. The origin of this receptor is a man aged 55 to 69 in good health. The gene calls are TRBV4-3 and TRBJ2-7; 12 nucleotides align to TRBD2. Sequenced sample: blood. The CDR3, as DNA: TGCGTCAGCAGCCAAGCGACTAGCGGGGGTACCTACGAGCAGTACTTC. Protein sequence: CVSSQATSGGTYEQYF.